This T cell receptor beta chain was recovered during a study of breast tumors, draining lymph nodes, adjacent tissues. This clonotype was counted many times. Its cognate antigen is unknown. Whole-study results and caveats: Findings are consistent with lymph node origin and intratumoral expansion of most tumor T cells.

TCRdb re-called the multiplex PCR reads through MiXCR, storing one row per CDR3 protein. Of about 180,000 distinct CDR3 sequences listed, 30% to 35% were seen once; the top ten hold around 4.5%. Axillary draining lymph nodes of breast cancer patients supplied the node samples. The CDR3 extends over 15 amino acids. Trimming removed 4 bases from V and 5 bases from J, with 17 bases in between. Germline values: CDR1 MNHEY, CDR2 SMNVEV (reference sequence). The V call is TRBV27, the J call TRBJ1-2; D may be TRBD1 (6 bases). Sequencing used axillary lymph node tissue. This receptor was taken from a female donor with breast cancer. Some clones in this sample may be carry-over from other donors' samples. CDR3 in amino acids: CASSSTGQLGYGYTF. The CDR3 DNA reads TGTGCCAGCAGTTCAACCGGACAGCTCGGATATGGCTACACCTTC.